The following is a T cell receptor beta chain sequence with its context. The data are from a study of blood T cell repertoires in COVID-19. The CDR3 has 13 amino acids. V was shortened by 6 bases and J by 9 bases, with 17 bases between the two germline ends. Clones were sequenced by immunoSEQ multiplex PCR, and TCRdb holds only the in-frame ones, with some missing. The sample consists of approximately 49,000 clones, 80% to 85% of them appearing once. This clonotype was obtained from an elderly woman with COVID-19, enrolled during active disease. The sample was peripheral blood. The rearrangement joins TRBV12-3 or TRBV12-4 to TRBJ2-5; D gene unclear. The CDR3 sequence: CASSFPPQLAQYF. CDR3 sequence (DNA): TGTGCCAGCAGCTTCCCGCCCCAACTGGCCCAGTACTTC.